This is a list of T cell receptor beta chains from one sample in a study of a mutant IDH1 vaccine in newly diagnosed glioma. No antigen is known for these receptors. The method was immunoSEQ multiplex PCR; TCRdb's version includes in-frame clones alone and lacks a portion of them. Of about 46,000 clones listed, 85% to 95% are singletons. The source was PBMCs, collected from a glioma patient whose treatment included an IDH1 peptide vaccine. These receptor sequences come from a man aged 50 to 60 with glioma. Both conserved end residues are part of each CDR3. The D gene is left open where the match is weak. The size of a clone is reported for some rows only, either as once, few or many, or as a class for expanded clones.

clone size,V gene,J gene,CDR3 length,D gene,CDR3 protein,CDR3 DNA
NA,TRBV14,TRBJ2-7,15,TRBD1,CASSEPGTGNYEQYF,TGTGCCAGCAGCGAACCCGGGACAGGGAATTACGAGCAGTACTTC
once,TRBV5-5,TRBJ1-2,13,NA,CASSLDSNYGYTF,TGTGCCAGCAGCCTTGACAGTAACTATGGCTACACCTTC
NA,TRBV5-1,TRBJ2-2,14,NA,CASSFGGSTGELFF,TGCGCCAGCAGCTTTGGAGGGAGCACCGGGGAGCTGTTTTTT
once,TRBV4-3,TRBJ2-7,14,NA,CASSHRGRDYEQYF,TGCGCCAGCAGCCACCGGGGCAGGGACTACGAGCAGTACTTC
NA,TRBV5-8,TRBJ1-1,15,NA,CASSRGRTMNTEAFF,TGTGCCAGCAGCCGGGGACGGACTATGAACACTGAAGCTTTCTTT
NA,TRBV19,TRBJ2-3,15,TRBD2,CASTSGRAGADTQYF,TGTGCCAGTACCAGCGGGAGGGCCGGCGCAGATACGCAGTATTTT
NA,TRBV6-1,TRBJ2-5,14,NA,CASTQTQERVTQYF,TGTGCCAGCACACAGACACAAGAGCGTGTGACCCAGTACTTC
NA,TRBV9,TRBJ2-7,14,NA,CASSSPSQSYEQYF,TGTGCCAGCAGCTCCCCGTCGCAATCCTACGAGCAGTACTTC
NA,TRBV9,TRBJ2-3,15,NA,CASSVGGAGRDTQYF,TGTGCCAGCAGCGTAGGGGGGGCGGGGAGGGATACGCAGTATTTT
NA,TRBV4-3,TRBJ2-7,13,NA,CASSRQTDSEQYF,TGCGCCAGCAGCCGTCAGACAGACAGTGAGCAGTACTTC
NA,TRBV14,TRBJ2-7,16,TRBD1,CASSLNRGFGSYEQYF,TGTGCCAGCAGCCTTAACAGGGGTTTCGGCTCCTACGAGCAGTACTTC
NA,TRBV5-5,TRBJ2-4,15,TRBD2,CASSLEREGRSTQYF,TGTGCCAGCAGCTTGGAGCGGGAGGGCCGTTCGACTCAGTACTTC
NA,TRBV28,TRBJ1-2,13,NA,CASSLRQIYGYTF,TGTGCCAGCAGTTTGAGACAGATCTATGGCTACACCTTC
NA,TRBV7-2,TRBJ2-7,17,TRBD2,CASSLTGGSGMSYEQYF,TGTGCCAGCAGCCTCACGGGGGGTAGCGGGATGTCCTACGAGCAGTACTTC
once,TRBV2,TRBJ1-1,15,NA,CASSEANLQGGLAFF,TGTGCCAGCAGTGAAGCGAACTTGCAGGGAGGTTTGGCTTTCTTT
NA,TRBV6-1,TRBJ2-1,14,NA,CAARVGVAYNEQFF,TGTGCGGCCCGAGTTGGGGTCGCCTACAATGAGCAGTTCTTC
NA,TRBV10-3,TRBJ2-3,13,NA,CAISVLPGDTQYF,TGTGCCATCAGTGTCTTGCCGGGAGATACGCAGTATTTT
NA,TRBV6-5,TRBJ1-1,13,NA,CASSYRDNTEAFF,TGTGCCAGCAGTTACAGGGATAACACTGAAGCTTTCTTT
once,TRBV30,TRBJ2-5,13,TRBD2,CAWASGDGETQYF,TGTGCCTGGGCTAGCGGGGATGGAGAGACCCAGTACTTC
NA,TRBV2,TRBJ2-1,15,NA,CASSVTGNLYNEQFF,TGTGCCAGCAGTGTAACGGGGAACTTATACAATGAGCAGTTCTTC
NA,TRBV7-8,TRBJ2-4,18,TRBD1,CASSLGQFLQPKRNIQYF,TGTGCCAGCAGCTTGGGACAGTTTCTTCAACCGAAACGAAACATTCAGTACTTC
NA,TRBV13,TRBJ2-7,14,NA,CASSLVRGGYEQYF,TGTGCCAGCAGCTTGGTCCGGGGAGGCTACGAGCAGTACTTC
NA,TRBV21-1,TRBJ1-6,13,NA,CASSKIGESPLHF,TGTGCCAGCAGCAAAATAGGGGAGTCACCCCTCCACTTT
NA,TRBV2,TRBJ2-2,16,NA,CASSELESGVTGELFF,TGTGCCAGCTCCGAGCTAGAGTCAGGGGTCACCGGGGAGCTGTTTTTT
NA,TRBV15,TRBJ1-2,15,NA,CATSRDLRQRGDYTF,TGTGCCACCAGCAGAGATCTTCGGCAGAGGGGGGACTACACCTTC
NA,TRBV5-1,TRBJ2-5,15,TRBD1,CASRGWGQGQETQYF,TGCGCCAGCAGGGGTTGGGGACAGGGGCAAGAGACCCAGTACTTC
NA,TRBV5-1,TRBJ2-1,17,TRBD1,CASSSTPTGPGGNEQFF,TGCGCCAGCAGCTCCACGCCGACAGGGCCCGGAGGCAATGAGCAGTTCTTC
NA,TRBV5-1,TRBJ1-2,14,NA,CASSFEGPLSGYTF,TGCGCCAGCAGCTTCGAGGGGCCACTTAGTGGCTACACCTTC
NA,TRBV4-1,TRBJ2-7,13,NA,CASSQGFVGEQYF,TGCGCCAGCAGCCAAGGGTTTGTTGGGGAGCAGTACTTC
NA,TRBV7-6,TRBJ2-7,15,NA,CASSSRDGGGYEQYF,TGTGCCAGCAGCTCTAGGGATGGAGGGGGCTACGAGCAGTACTTC
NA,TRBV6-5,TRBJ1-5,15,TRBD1,CASSPDRDSNQPQHF,TGTGCCAGCAGCCCAGACAGGGATAGCAATCAGCCCCAGCATTTT
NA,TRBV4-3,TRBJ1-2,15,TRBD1,CASSQDPGTAYGYTF,TGCGCCAGCAGCCAAGATCCCGGGACAGCCTATGGCTACACCTTC
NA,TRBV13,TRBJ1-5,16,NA,CASSLGVGDSNQPQHF,TGTGCCAGCAGCTTAGGGGTCGGGGACAGCAATCAGCCCCAGCATTTT
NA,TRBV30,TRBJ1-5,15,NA,CAWSEGNWVNQPQHF,TGTGCCTGGAGTGAAGGGAATTGGGTCAATCAGCCCCAGCATTTT
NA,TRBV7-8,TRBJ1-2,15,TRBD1,CASSLAQGGTYGYTF,TGTGCCAGCAGCTTAGCGCAGGGGGGCACCTATGGCTACACCTTC
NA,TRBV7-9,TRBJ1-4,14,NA,CASSFRDTQEKLFF,TGTGCCAGCAGCTTTAGGGACACTCAGGAAAAACTGTTTTTT
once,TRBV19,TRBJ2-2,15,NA,CASSISSEGTGELFF,TGTGCCAGTAGTATTAGCTCAGAAGGCACCGGGGAGCTGTTTTTT
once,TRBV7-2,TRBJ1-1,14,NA,CASSRDGPNTEAFF,TGTGCCAGCAGCCGGGACGGCCCGAACACTGAAGCTTTCTTT
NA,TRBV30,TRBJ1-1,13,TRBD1,CACRDRGLGEAFF,TGTGCCTGCCGGGACAGGGGGCTTGGTGAAGCTTTCTTT
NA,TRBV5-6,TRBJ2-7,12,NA,CASSLVLNEQYF,TGTGCCAGCAGCTTGGTCCTGAACGAGCAGTACTTC
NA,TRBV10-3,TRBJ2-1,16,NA,CAISEERSAIYNEQFF,TGTGCCATCAGTGAGGAGCGGAGTGCGATATACAATGAGCAGTTCTTC
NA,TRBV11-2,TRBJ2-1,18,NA,CASSLRQSAWSSYNEQFF,TGTGCCAGCAGCTTACGACAGAGTGCTTGGAGCTCCTACAATGAGCAGTTCTTC
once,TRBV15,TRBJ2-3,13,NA,CATKRGDPDTQYF,TGTGCCACCAAGAGGGGGGATCCGGATACGCAGTATTTT
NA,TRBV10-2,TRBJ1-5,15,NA,CASSVQGLWNQPQHF,TGCGCCAGCAGTGTGCAGGGACTATGGAATCAGCCCCAGCATTTT
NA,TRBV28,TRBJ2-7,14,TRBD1,CASSGQGASHEQYF,TGTGCCAGCAGCGGACAGGGGGCTTCCCACGAGCAGTACTTC
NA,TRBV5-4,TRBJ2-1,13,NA,CASSLTVYNEQFF,TGTGCCAGCAGCTTAACTGTCTACAATGAGCAGTTCTTC
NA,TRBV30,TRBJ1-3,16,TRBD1,CAWRPPGTGAGNTIYF,TGTGCCTGGAGGCCACCGGGGACAGGGGCCGGAAACACCATATATTTT
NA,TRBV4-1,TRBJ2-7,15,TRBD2,CASSPLTSGSYEQYF,TGCGCCAGCAGCCCCCTGACTAGCGGGTCCTACGAGCAGTACTTC
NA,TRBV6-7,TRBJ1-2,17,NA,CASSYSPQRGTDYGYTF,TGTGCCAGCAGTTACTCCCCCCAACGCGGCACAGACTATGGCTACACCTTC
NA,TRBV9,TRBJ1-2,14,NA,CASSVQNREGGYTF,TGTGCCAGCAGCGTACAAAACAGGGAAGGTGGCTACACCTTC
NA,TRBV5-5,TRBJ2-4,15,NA,CASSPWGGTENIQYF,TGTGCCAGCAGCCCCTGGGGAGGGACAGAAAACATTCAGTACTTC
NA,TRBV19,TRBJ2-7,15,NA,CASSSKKDVAYEQYF,TGTGCCAGTAGCTCTAAAAAGGACGTTGCCTACGAGCAGTACTTC
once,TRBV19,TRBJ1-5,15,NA,CASRQGGAGNQPQHF,TGTGCCAGTCGCCAGGGTGGCGCGGGCAATCAGCCCCAGCATTTT